This TCR beta chain is from a study of CD8 T cells in Susac syndrome. RNA in amounts of about 0.5 to 1 ug was reverse transcribed with random hexamers. TCRdb used MiXCR to reprocess the immunoSEQ multiplex PCR reads, holding one entry per CDR3 protein. The sample includes some 130,000 distinct CDR3 sequences, approximately 94% of them seen just once. Input material: CD4+ T cells from PBMCs. The source is a human donor with multiple sclerosis.

CDR3 nucleotide sequence: TGTGCCAGCTCAGACAACGTGGGTACGGGCTACACCGGGGAGCTGTTTTTT. It is translated as CASSDNVGTGYTGELFF. V and J are TRBV6-1 and TRBJ2-2; D is ambiguous. The CDR3 is 17 residues long. Looked up from germline, CDR1 is MNHNS and CDR2 is SASEGT. Trimming removed 8 bases at V and 3 bases at J, with 22 bases between.